These T cell receptor beta chains were read from a single sample in a study of CD8+ T cells in alopecia areata. Here immunoSEQ multiplex PCR was the method, and the copy in TCRdb shows in-frame clones only, minus some. The sample consists of roughly 250,000 clones, 67% of them appearing once. The material sequenced was CD4+ T cells sorted from blood, taken at week 0. Source of these receptors: a human donor with alopecia areata. The CDR3 runs from the conserved cysteine through the conserved F or W. A D gene is named only where the DNA matches it firmly. The size field is filled for only some rows; it gives once, few, many or a size class.

-	TRBD1	13	TRBV29-1	TRBJ2-3	CSVGQGGVSGQYF	TGCAGCGTGGGACAGGGAGGGGTGTCAGGGCAGTATTTT
-	-	12	TRBV10-3	TRBJ1-2	CAISEDSSGYTF	TGTGCCATCAGTGAGGACAGCTCTGGCTACACCTTC
once	TRBD2	13	TRBV2	TRBJ2-7	CASGTSGAYEQYF	TGTGCCAGCGGGACTAGCGGGGCCTACGAGCAGTACTTC
-	-	15	TRBV6-6	TRBJ2-5	CASWGQGMYQETQYF	TGTGCCAGCTGGGGCCAGGGGATGTACCAAGAGACCCAGTACTTC
-	-	14	TRBV27	TRBJ1-6	CASSFRDITSPLHF	TGTGCCAGCAGTTTCCGGGATATTACTTCACCCCTCCACTTT
few	-	12	TRBV9	TRBJ1-2	CASSDVAYGYTF	TGTGCCAGCAGCGACGTCGCCTATGGCTACACCTTC
-	TRBD1	16	TRBV7-9	TRBJ1-4	CASSLATGATNEKLFF	TGTGCCAGCAGCTTAGCGACAGGGGCAACTAATGAAAAACTGTTTTTT
few	-	13	TRBV29-1	TRBJ1-1	CSVFRGTNTEAFF	TGCAGCGTTTTTAGGGGGACGAACACTGAAGCTTTCTTT
-	-	13	TRBV29-1	TRBJ1-2	CSVEGRQNYGYTF	TGCAGCGTTGAAGGGAGGCAGAACTATGGCTACACCTTC
few	TRBD1	13	TRBV7-9	TRBJ2-2	CASSRRGLVELFF	TGTGCCAGCAGCCGCAGGGGGCTGGTGGAGCTGTTTTTT
once	-	10	TRBV23-1	TRBJ2-2	CASKGGELFF	TGCGCCAGCAAGGGCGGGGAGCTGTTTTTT
-	TRBD1	13	TRBV7-2	TRBJ2-1	CASSWGQFNEQFF	TGTGCCAGCAGCTGGGGACAGTTCAATGAGCAGTTCTTC
-	-	14	TRBV2	TRBJ2-6	CASSAVSGANVLTF	TGTGCCAGCAGTGCGGTCTCTGGGGCCAACGTCCTGACTTTC
-	-	13	TRBV6-5	TRBJ2-1	CASRPLALNEQFF	TGTGCCAGCAGACCACTAGCTCTCAATGAGCAGTTCTTC
-	TRBD1	14	TRBV5-1	TRBJ1-5	CASSDRGPPQPQHF	TGCGCCAGCAGCGACAGGGGACCGCCTCAGCCCCAGCATTTT
-	-	14	TRBV30	TRBJ1-2	CAWRARDRTYGYTF	TGTGCCTGGAGGGCCAGAGACAGAACCTATGGCTACACCTTC
few	-	12	TRBV27	TRBJ2-7	CASSPLGYEQYF	TGTGCCAGCAGTCCTCTGGGCTACGAGCAGTACTTC
-	-	13	TRBV7-8	TRBJ1-1	CASSSGANTEAFF	TGTGCCAGCAGCTCCGGGGCGAACACTGAAGCTTTCTTT
-	-	14	TRBV12-5	TRBJ2-7	CASGPSAATYEQYF	TGTGCTAGTGGTCCCTCGGCAGCCACCTACGAGCAGTACTTC
-	-	12	TRBV9	TRBJ2-5	CASSVDPETQYF	TGTGCCAGCAGCGTAGACCCAGAGACCCAGTACTTC
-	-	16	TRBV5-4	TRBJ2-1	CASSTITGNSYNEQFF	TGTGCCAGCAGCACCATAACGGGGAACTCCTACAATGAGCAGTTCTTC
-	-	16	TRBV4-1	TRBJ2-3	CASSQFGTRGTDTQYF	TGCGCCAGCAGCCAGTTCGGGACTCGGGGAACAGATACGCAGTATTTT
once	TRBD1	14	TRBV30	TRBJ1-2	CAWSKDRGRYGYTF	TGTGCCTGGAGTAAGGACAGGGGGCGATATGGCTACACCTTC
-	TRBD1	13	TRBV29-1	TRBJ2-7	CSVGDRVLGEQYF	TGCAGCGTTGGGGACAGGGTCCTCGGCGAGCAGTACTTC
-	-	15	TRBV23-1	TRBJ1-2	CASSQYKGEGDGYTF	TGCGCCAGCAGTCAATATAAGGGGGAAGGGGATGGCTACACCTTC
-	-	12	TRBV29-1	TRBJ1-1	CSVGAMNTEAFF	TGCAGCGTGGGGGCGATGAACACTGAAGCTTTCTTT
-	-	15	TRBV30	TRBJ1-4	CAWSRRTATNEKLFF	TGTGCCTGGAGTCGAAGGACAGCAACTAATGAAAAACTGTTTTTT
once	-	15	TRBV4-1	TRBJ1-6	CASSQVIGWGSPLHF	TGCGCCAGCAGCCAAGTTATAGGGTGGGGTTCACCCCTCCACTTT
-	TRBD1	14	TRBV2	TRBJ2-1	CASSGVGQYNEQFF	TGTGCCAGCAGTGGGGTGGGACAGTACAATGAGCAGTTCTTC
-	-	13	TRBV6-5	TRBJ1-6	CASSSLRASPLHF	TGTGCCAGCAGTTCCCTTCGAGCGTCACCCCTCCACTTT
-	-	14	TRBV9	TRBJ1-1	CASSVDRMNTEAFF	TGTGCCAGCAGCGTAGACAGGATGAACACTGAAGCTTTCTTT
few	TRBD2	17	TRBV9	TRBJ2-1	CASSVDSAGGLLDEQFF	TGTGCCAGCAGCGTAGATTCAGCGGGGGGCCTCCTCGATGAGCAGTTCTTC
-	-	12	TRBV30	TRBJ2-3	CAWSVHPDTQYF	TGTGCCTGGAGTGTACACCCAGATACGCAGTATTTT